This is a list of T cell receptor beta chains from one sample in a study of T cell responses to AZD1222 COVID-19 vaccine. Repertoires were generated with immunoSEQ multiplex PCR, while TCRdb's copy carries only in-frame clones and drops some. Of roughly 100,000 clones in the sample, around 83% were seen once. The specimen was peripheral blood, collected on day 0 of AZD1222 vaccination. Receptor source: an adult in good health. The CDR3 runs from the conserved cysteine through the conserved F or W. A D gene is named only where the DNA matches it firmly. Size values are once, few and many counts, or a class for expanded clones, and some rows have none.

CDR3: CASSHLGGLASYEQYF
DNA: TGTGCCAGCAGTCACCTAGGTGGACTAGCTTCCTACGAGCAGTACTTC
V: TRBV27
size: -
J: TRBJ2-7
D: TRBD2

CDR3: CASSPPAGKVQETQYF
DNA: TGTGCCAGCTCACCACCGGCAGGGAAAGTCCAAGAGACCCAGTACTTC
V: TRBV18
size: -
J: TRBJ2-5
D: -

CDR3: CASSYLPGSSNQPQHF
DNA: TGTGCCAGCAGTTATCTACCAGGGAGTAGCAATCAGCCCCAGCATTTT
V: TRBV6-9
size: -
J: TRBJ1-5
D: -

CDR3: CASNQQGLNTEAFF
DNA: TGTGCCAGCAACCAACAGGGGCTGAACACTGAAGCTTTCTTT
V: TRBV2
size: -
J: TRBJ1-1
D: TRBD1

CDR3: CASSPIREGSPLHF
DNA: TGTGCCAGCAGCCCTATCAGGGAGGGCTCACCCCTCCACTTT
V: TRBV28
size: -
J: TRBJ1-6
D: -

CDR3: CASSLGWSREAQETQYF
DNA: TGTGCCAGCAGTTTAGGGTGGTCGCGGGAGGCTCAAGAGACCCAGTACTTC
V: TRBV27
size: -
J: TRBJ2-5
D: TRBD2

CDR3: CASSPRSYGYTF
DNA: TGTGCCAGCAGCCCCCGTAGCTATGGCTACACCTTC
V: TRBV6-5
size: -
J: TRBJ1-2
D: -

CDR3: CASSEDPSSYEQYF
DNA: TGTGCCAGCAGTGAGGACCCGAGCTCCTACGAGCAGTACTTC
V: TRBV2
size: -
J: TRBJ2-7
D: -

CDR3: CASASLAGARDTQYF
DNA: TGTGCCAGCGCCTCACTAGCGGGGGCCAGAGATACGCAGTATTTT
V: TRBV28
size: -
J: TRBJ2-3
D: TRBD2

CDR3: CASNRGGEDGYTF
DNA: TGTGCCAGCAATCGAGGGGGAGAGGATGGCTACACCTTC
V: TRBV2
size: -
J: TRBJ1-2
D: -

CDR3: CASSAQAGSRQPQHF
DNA: TGTGCCAGCAGCGCCCAGGCAGGGTCGCGTCAGCCCCAGCATTTT
V: TRBV7-2
size: -
J: TRBJ1-5
D: -

CDR3: CASTPRGVGYGYTF
DNA: TGTGCCAGTACGCCAAGGGGGGTCGGGTATGGCTACACCTTC
V: TRBV19
size: few
J: TRBJ1-2
D: -

CDR3: CASRRDMPSKGPGYTF
DNA: TGTGCCAGCAGACGGGACATGCCTTCCAAGGGACCTGGCTACACCTTC
V: TRBV2
size: once
J: TRBJ1-2
D: -